The present entry profiles one T cell receptor beta chain with its context. What this receptor recognizes is not known. The input lacks base qualities; no much larger clone sits a single base away. The data originate from a study of patients and donors after allogeneic stem cell transplantation (TCRdb year 2020). The library relied on RT-PCR. Sequenced using a NextSeq 550. Using fastp trimming at Q25 and MiXCR clonotype assembly, TCRdb reanalyzed the public sequencing data and kept in-frame beta chains. Under each unique CDR3 protein, matching rows form one entry showing the most common genes and DNA. For this sample there are under 30,000 distinct CDR3 sequences; around 31% appear just once. Nearly 50% of the sample comes from the top ten. V is cut by 5 bases and J by 3 bases, and the space between the germline ends is 11 bases. The CDR3 contains 14 residues, cysteine and phenylalanine counted. Just the 42-base CDR3 DNA is kept, in frame starting at base 1. The germline V gene specifies MDHEN as CDR1 and SYDVKM as CDR2.

The V and J genes are TRBV28 and TRBJ1-3; TRBD1 is perhaps the D gene, given 6 matching bases. Sequencing input: blood, either unsorted or a sorted T cell fraction (not recorded which). The receptor comes from a human donor who was either an allogeneic HSCT recipient or a stem cell or donor lymphocyte infusion donor (not recorded which). It is not recorded whose cells these are; they may come from a transplant donor. CDR3 loop: CASSAHRVGNTIYF. The nucleotide sequence reads TGTGCCAGCAGTGCCCACAGGGTTGGAAACACCATATATTTT.